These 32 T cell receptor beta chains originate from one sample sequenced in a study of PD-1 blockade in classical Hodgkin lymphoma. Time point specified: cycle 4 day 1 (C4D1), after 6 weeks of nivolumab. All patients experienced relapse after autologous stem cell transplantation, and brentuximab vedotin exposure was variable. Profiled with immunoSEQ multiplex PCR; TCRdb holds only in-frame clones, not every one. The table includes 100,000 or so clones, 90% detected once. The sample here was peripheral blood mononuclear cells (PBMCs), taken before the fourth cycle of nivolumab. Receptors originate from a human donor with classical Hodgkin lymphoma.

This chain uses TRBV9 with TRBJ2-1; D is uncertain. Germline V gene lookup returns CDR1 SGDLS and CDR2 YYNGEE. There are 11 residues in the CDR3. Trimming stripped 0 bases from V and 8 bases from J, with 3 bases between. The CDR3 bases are TGTGCCAGCAGCGTAGCGGATGAGCAGTTCTTC. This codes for CASSVADEQFF.

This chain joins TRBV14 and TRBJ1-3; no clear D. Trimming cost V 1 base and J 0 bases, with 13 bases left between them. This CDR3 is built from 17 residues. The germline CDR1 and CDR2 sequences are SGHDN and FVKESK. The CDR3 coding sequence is TGTGCCAGCAGCCAAGGGGAGGGCCGAAACTCTGGAAACACCATATATTTT. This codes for CASSQGEGRNSGNTIYF.

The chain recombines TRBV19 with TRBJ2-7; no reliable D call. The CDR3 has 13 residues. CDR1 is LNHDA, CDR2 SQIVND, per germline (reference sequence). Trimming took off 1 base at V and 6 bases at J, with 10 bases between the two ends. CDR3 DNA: TGTGCCAGTAGTATAGCCGGATTCGGCGAGCAGTACTTC. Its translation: CASSIAGFGEQYF. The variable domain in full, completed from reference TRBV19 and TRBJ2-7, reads DGGITQSPKYLFRKEGQNVTLSCEQNLNHDAMYWYRQDPGQGLRLIYYSQIVNDFQKGDIAEGYSVSREKKESFPLTVTSAQKNPTAFYLCASSIAGFGEQYFGPGTRLTVT.

CDR3 DNA: TGTGCCAGCAGCTTAGGAGGGGGTTACTCCTACGAGCAGTACTTC. It translates to CASSLGGGYSYEQYF. This chain joins TRBV7-6 and TRBJ2-7; perhaps TRBD1 as D (6 bases). The CDR3 is 15 amino acids. Germline assignment: CDR1 SGHVS and CDR2 FNYEAQ. The V end lost 1 base, the J end lost 0 bases, and 10 bases lay between the germline ends.

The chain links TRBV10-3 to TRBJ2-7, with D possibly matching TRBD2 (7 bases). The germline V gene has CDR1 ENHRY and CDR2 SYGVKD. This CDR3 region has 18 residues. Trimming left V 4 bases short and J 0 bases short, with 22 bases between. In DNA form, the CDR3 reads TGTGCCATCAGTGTGGAGGGAGGGGGATTCTGGGCCTCCTACGAGCAGTACTTC. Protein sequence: CAISVEGGGFWASYEQYF.

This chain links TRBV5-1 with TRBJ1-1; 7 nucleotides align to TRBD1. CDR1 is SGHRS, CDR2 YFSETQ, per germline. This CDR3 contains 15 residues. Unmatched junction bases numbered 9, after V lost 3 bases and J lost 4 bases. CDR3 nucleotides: TGCGCCAGCAGCTCCGGGACAGTGGGGGGCACTGAAGCTTTCTTT. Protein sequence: CASSSGTVGGTEAFF.

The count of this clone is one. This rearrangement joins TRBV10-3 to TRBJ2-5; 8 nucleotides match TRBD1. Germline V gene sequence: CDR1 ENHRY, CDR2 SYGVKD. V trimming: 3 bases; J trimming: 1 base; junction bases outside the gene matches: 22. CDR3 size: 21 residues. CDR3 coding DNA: TGTGCCATCAGTGATTATCAGGGAATTGACGTGGAAGGACAGGGCCAAGAGACCCAGTACTTC. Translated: CAISDYQGIDVEGQGQETQYF.

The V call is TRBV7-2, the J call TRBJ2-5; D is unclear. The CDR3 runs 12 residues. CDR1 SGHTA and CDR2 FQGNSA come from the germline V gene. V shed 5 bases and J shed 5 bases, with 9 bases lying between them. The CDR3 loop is CASSRRRETQYF. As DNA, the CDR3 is TGTGCCAGCAGCCGCAGACGGGAGACCCAGTACTTC.

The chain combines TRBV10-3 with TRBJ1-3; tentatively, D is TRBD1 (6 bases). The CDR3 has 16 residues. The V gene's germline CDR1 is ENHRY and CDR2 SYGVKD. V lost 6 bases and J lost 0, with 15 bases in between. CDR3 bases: TGTGCCATCAGGGGCCTGGGGGCCCACTCTGGAAACACCATATATTTT. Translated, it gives CAIRGLGAHSGNTIYF.

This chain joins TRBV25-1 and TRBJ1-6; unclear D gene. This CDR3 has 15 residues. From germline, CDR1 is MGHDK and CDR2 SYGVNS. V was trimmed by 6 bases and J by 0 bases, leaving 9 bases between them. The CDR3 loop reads CASRYRDSYNSPLHF. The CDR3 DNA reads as TGTGCCAGCAGATACAGAGACTCCTATAATTCACCCCTCCACTTT.

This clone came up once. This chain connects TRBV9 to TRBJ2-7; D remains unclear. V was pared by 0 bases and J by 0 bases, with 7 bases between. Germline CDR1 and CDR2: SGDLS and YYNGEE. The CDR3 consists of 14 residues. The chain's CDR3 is CASSVERYSYEQYF. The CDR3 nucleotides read TGTGCCAGCAGCGTAGAGAGATACTCCTACGAGCAGTACTTC.

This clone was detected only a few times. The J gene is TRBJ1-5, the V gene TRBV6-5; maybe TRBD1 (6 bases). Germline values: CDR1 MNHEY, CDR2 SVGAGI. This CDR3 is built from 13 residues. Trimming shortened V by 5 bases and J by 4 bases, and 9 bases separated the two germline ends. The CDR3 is CASSGQLNQPQHF. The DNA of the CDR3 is TGTGCCAGCAGTGGACAGCTTAATCAGCCCCAGCATTTT.

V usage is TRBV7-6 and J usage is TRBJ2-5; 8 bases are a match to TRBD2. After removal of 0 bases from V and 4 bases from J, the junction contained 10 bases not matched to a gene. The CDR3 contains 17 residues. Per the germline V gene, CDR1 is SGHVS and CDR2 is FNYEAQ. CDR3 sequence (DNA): TGTGCCAGCAGCTTAGCGAGGGGACTAGAAGGTTTAGAGACCCAGTACTTC. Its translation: CASSLARGLEGLETQYF. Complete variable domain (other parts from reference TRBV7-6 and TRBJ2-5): GAGVSQSPRYKVTKRGQDVALRCDPISGHVSLYWYRQALGQGPEFLTYFNYEAQQDKSGLPNDRFSAERPEGSISTLTIQRTEQRDSAMYRCASSLARGLEGLETQYFGPGTRLLVL.

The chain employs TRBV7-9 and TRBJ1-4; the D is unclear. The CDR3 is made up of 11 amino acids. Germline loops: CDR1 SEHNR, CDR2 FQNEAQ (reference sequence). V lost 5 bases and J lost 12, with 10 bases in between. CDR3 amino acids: CASSPEEELFF. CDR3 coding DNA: TGTGCCAGCAGCCCGGAGGAGGAACTGTTTTTT.

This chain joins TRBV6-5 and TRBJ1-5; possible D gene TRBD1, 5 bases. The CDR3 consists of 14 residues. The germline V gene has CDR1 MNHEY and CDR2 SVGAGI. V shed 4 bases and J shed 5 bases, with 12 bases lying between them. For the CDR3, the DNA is TGTGCCAGCAGTTCGTACAGGCGAGATCAGCCCCAGCATTTT. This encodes CASSSYRRDQPQHF.

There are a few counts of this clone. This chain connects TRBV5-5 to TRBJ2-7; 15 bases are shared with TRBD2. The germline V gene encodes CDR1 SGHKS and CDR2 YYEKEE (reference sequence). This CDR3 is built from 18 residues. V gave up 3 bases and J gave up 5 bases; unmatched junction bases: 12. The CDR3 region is CASSSGLAGGTQDHEQYF. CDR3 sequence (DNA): TGTGCCAGCAGCTCGGGACTAGCGGGGGGAACCCAAGACCACGAGCAGTACTTC. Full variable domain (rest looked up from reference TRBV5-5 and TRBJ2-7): DAGVTQSPTHLIKTRGQQVTLRCSPISGHKSVSWYQQVLGQGPQFIFQYYEKEERGRGNFPDRFSARQFPNYSSELNVNALLLGDSALYLCASSSGLAGGTQDHEQYFGPGTRLTVT.

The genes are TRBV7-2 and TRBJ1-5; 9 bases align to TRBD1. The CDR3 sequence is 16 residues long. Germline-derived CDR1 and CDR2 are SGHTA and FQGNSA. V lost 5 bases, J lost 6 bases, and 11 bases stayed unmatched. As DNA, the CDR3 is TGTGCCAGCAGCCCCCGCGAACAGGGGGCGGGTCAGCCCCAGCATTTT. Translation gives CASSPREQGAGQPQHF.

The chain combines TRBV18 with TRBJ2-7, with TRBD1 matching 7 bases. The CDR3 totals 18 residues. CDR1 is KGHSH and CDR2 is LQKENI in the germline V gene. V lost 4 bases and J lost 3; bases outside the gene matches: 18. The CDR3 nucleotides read TGTGCCAGCTCACGCCCCCCAGCCGCCGGGACAGCGGTCTACGAGCAGTACTTC. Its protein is CASSRPPAAGTAVYEQYF.

This CDR3 reads CASSLGYGYTF. The CDR3, as DNA: TGTGCCAGCAGCTTGGGGTACGGCTACACCTTC. The chain uses TRBV5-6 and TRBJ1-2; D call uncertain. There are 11 residues in the CDR3. Trimming removed 0 bases at V and 8 bases at J, with 5 bases between. Per germline, CDR1 SGHDT and CDR2 YYEEEE.

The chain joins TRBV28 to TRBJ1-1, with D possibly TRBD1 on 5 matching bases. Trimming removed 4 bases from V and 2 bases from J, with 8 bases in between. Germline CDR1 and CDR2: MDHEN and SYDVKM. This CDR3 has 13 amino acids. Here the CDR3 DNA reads TGTGCCAGCAGTTCCCGGGACAACACTGAAGCTTTCTTT. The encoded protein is CASSSRDNTEAFF.

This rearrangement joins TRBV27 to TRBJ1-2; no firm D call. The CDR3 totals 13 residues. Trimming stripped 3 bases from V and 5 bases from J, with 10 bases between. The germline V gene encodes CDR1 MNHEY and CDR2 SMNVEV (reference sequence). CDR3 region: CASSFQTDYGYTF. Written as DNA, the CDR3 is TGTGCCAGCAGTTTCCAAACCGATTATGGCTACACCTTC.

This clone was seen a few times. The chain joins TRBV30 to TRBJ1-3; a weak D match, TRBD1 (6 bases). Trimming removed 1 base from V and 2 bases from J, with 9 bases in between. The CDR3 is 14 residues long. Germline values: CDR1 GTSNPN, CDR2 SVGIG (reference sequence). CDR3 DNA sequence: TGTGCCTGGAGTGAGGGGGGTGCTGGAAACACCATATATTTT. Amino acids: CAWSEGGAGNTIYF.

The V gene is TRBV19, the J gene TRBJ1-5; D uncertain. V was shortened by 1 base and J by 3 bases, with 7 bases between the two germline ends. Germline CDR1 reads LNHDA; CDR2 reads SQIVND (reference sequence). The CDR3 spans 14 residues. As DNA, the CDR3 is TGTGCCAGTAGTATAGTTGGATACAATCAGCCCCAGCATTTT. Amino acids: CASSIVGYNQPQHF.

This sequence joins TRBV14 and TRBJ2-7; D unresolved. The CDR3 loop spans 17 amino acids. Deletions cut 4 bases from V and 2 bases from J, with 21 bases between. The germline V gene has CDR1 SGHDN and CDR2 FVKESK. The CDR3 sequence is CASSLDLSRIPAYEQYF. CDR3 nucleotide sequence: TGTGCCAGCAGCCTCGACCTGAGCCGGATCCCTGCCTACGAGCAGTACTTC.

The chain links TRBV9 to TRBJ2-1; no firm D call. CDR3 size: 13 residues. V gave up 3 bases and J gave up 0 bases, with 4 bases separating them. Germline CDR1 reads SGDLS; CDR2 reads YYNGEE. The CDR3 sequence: CASSADSYNEQFF. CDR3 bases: TGTGCCAGCAGCGCGGACTCCTACAATGAGCAGTTCTTC.

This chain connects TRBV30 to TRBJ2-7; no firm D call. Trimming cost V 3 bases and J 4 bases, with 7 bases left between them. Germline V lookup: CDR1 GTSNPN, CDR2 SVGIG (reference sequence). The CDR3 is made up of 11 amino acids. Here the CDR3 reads CAWRFSYEQYF. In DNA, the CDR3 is TGTGCCTGGAGGTTTAGTTACGAGCAGTACTTC.

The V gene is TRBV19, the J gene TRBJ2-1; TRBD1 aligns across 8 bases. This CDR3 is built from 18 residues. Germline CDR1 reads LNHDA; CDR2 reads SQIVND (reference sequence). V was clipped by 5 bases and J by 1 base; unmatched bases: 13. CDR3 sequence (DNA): TGTGCCAGTAGTTATAGGACAGGGTCTCCAGGTTCCTACAATGAGCAGTTCTTC. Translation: CASSYRTGSPGSYNEQFF.

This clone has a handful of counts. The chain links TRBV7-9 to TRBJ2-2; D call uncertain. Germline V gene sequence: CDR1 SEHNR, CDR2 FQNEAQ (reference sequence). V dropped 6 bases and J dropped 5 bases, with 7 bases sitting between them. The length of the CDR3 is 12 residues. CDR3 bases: TGTGCCAGCAGATTTGCAACCGGGGAGCTGTTTTTT. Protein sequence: CASRFATGELFF.

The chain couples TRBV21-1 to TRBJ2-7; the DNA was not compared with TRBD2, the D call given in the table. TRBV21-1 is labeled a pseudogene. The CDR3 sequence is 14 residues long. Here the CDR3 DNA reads TGTGCCCCGGGGGGAGGGGCCCTCTCCTACGAGCAGTACTTC. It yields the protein CAPGGGALSYEQYF.

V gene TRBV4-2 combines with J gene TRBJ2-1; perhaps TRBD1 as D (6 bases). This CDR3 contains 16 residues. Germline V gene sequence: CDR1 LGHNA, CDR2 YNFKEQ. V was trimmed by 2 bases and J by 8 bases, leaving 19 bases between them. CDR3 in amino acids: CASSQLVQGFGYEQFF. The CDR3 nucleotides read TGTGCCAGCAGCCAACTCGTCCAGGGGTTTGGGTATGAGCAGTTCTTC.

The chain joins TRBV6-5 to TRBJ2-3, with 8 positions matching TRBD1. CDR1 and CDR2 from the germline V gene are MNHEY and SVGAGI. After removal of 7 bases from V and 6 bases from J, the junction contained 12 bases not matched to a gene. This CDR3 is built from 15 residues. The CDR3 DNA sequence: TGTGCCAGCACCAGGACAGGGAACGGGTTCGATACGCAGTATTTT. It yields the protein CASTRTGNGFDTQYF.

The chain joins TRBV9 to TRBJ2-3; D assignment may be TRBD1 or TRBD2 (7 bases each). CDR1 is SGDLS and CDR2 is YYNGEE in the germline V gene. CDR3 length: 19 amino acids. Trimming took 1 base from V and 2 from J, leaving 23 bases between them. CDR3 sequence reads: CASSVNVETRGGYTDTQYF. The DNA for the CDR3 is TGTGCCAGCAGCGTAAATGTAGAAACCAGGGGGGGCTACACAGATACGCAGTATTTT.